A selection of T cell receptor beta chains follows, all from one sample in a study of blood T cell repertoires in COVID-19. This table comes from immunoSEQ multiplex PCR, and its TCRdb copy is limited to in-frame clones, with some not included. The data contain over 200,000 clones, 70% to 85% of them singletons. Input material: PBMCs or T cells enriched from blood (not recorded which). These receptors were collected from a man in his 60s who had recovered from COVID-19. CDR3s include the opening cysteine and the closing phenylalanine or tryptophan. The D gene is left open where the match is weak. A row's size may be missing; if present it is once, few, many or a size class.

D,size,V,J,CDR3,DNA
.,.,TRBV27,TRBJ2-1,CASKGVNEQFF,TGTGCCAGCAAGGGAGTTAATGAGCAGTTCTTC
TRBD1,.,TRBV10-1,TRBJ2-7,CASSTLPPGQGICYEQYF,TGCGCCAGCAGCACACTACCCCCGGGACAGGGTATTTGCTACGAGCAGTACTTC
TRBD1,.,TRBV3-1/TRBV3-2,TRBJ2-3,CASSQGTVMRTGDTQYF,TGTGCCAGCAGCCAAGGTACAGTGATGAGGACAGGAGATACGCAGTATTTT
TRBD1,.,TRBV19,TRBJ2-1,CASSKSLGQSSSYNEQFF,TGTGCCAGTAGTAAAAGTCTGGGACAGTCGAGCTCCTACAATGAGCAGTTCTTC
.,.,TRBV7-9,TRBJ1-2,CASSPTATYGYTF,TGTGCCAGCAGCCCGACAGCGACCTATGGCTACACCTTC
.,once,TRBV13,TRBJ2-3,CASSLGQGHTDTQYF,TGTGCCAGCAGCTTAGGCCAAGGACACACAGATACGCAGTATTTT
TRBD1,once,TRBV4-3,TRBJ2-1,CASSQEQGGYNEQFF,TGCGCCAGCAGCCAAGAACAGGGGGGTTACAATGAGCAGTTCTTC
TRBD1,.,TRBV7-8,TRBJ1-4,CASSILQGRATNEKLFF,TGTGCCAGCAGCATACTACAGGGGCGGGCAACTAATGAAAAACTGTTTTTT
.,.,TRBV27,TRBJ1-4,CATSYRGNEKLFF,TGTGCCACTTCGTACCGAGGGAATGAAAAACTGTTTTTT
TRBD1,.,TRBV7-2,TRBJ1-1,CASSLTGDSNTEAFF,TGTGCCAGCAGCTTGACAGGGGACTCGAACACTGAAGCTTTCTTT
.,.,TRBV7-7,TRBJ1-1,CASSPLQGLNTEAFF,TGTGCTAGCAGTCCCCTACAGGGATTGAACACTGAAGCTTTCTTT
TRBD1,.,TRBV18,TRBJ1-3,CASSSNRGQNTIYF,TGTGCCAGCTCGTCAAACAGGGGGCAGAACACCATATATTTT
.,.,TRBV7-8,TRBJ1-6,CASSPLYRDSPLHF,TGTGCCAGCAGCCCCCTCTACAGGGATTCACCCCTCCACTTT
.,many,TRBV9,TRBJ1-6,CASSVLPSAGGPLHF,TGTGCCAGCAGCGTTCTGCCATCGGCGGGGGGACCCCTCCACTTT
.,.,TRBV5-5,TRBJ1-4,CASSSTGRANEKLFF,TGTGCCAGCAGCTCTACAGGGCGAGCTAATGAAAAACTGTTTTTT
TRBD1,once,TRBV5-1,TRBJ1-2,CASSLAVGQKYGYTF,TGCGCCAGCAGCTTGGCGGTGGGACAGAAGTATGGCTACACCTTC
.,once,TRBV7-2,TRBJ2-2,CASSFAVNTGELFF,TGTGCCAGCAGCTTTGCAGTTAACACCGGGGAGCTGTTTTTT
.,few,TRBV5-5,TRBJ2-1,CASSLVGGPLYNEQFF,TGTGCCAGCAGCTTGGTCGGGGGGCCGCTCTACAATGAGCAGTTCTTC
.,few,TRBV28,TRBJ1-2,CASSLLMSYGYTF,TGTGCCAGCAGTCTGTTAATGAGCTATGGCTACACCTTC
.,.,TRBV7-9,TRBJ1-3,CASSLGGSSGNTIYF,TGTGCCAGCAGCTTAGGGGGCAGCTCTGGAAACACCATATATTTT
TRBD1,.,TRBV29-1,TRBJ1-1,CSGRTGGNTEAFF,TGCAGCGGTAGGACAGGGGGCAACACTGAAGCTTTCTTT
.,few,TRBV2,TRBJ2-2,CASSDRPLVNTGELFF,TGTGCCAGCAGTGATCGCCCCCTAGTGAACACCGGGGAGCTGTTTTTT
TRBD2,.,TRBV3-1/TRBV3-2,TRBJ2-3,CASRLGGAADTQYF,TGTGCCAGCAGACTCGGGGGGGCCGCTGATACGCAGTATTTT
TRBD1,.,TRBV19,TRBJ1-1,CASRPGQEYTEAFF,TGTGCCAGTAGACCGGGACAGGAGTACACTGAAGCTTTCTTT
.,.,TRBV6-5,TRBJ1-1,CASSYYRENTEAFF,TGTGCCAGCAGTTACTACCGGGAGAACACTGAAGCTTTCTTT
TRBD1,.,TRBV27,TRBJ1-2,CASSLSGQGAHGYTF,TGTGCCAGCAGTTTATCGGGACAGGGGGCGCATGGCTACACCTTC
.,.,TRBV7-9,TRBJ2-1,CASSHAGGRINNEQFF,TGTGCCAGCAGCCATGCCGGGGGACGGATTAACAATGAGCAGTTCTTC
.,.,TRBV18,TRBJ1-1,CASSPRGLDTEAFF,TGTGCCAGCTCACCACGGGGGCTGGACACTGAAGCTTTCTTT
.,.,TRBV21-1,TRBJ1-4,CASSSGPRKKLFF,TGTGCCAGCAGCAGCGGGCCTCGGAAAAAACTGTTTTTT
TRBD1,.,TRBV5-1,TRBJ1-2,CASSQGPGQGRNYGYTF,TGCGCCAGCAGCCAAGGCCCGGGACAGGGGAGGAACTATGGCTACACCTTC
.,.,TRBV4-3,TRBJ1-2,CASSQDSQGYTRGYTF,TGCGCCAGCAGCCAAGACAGCCAGGGTTATACCCGGGGCTACACCTTC
.,.,TRBV6-6,TRBJ1-6,CASQAGYNSPLHF,TGTGCCAGCCAGGCCGGCTATAATTCACCCCTCCACTTT
.,.,TRBV11-3,TRBJ1-4,CASSQRGGQSEKLFF,TGTGCCAGCAGCCAACGAGGGGGTCAGAGTGAAAAACTGTTTTTT
TRBD1,.,TRBV30,TRBJ1-1,CAWRNRGLSTEAFF,TGTGCCTGGAGGAACAGGGGGCTTAGCACTGAAGCTTTCTTT
TRBD1,.,TRBV11-2,TRBJ1-4,CASSSPTGTGGAFNEKLFF,TGTGCCAGCAGCTCCCCGACCGGGACAGGGGGGGCCTTTAATGAAAAACTGTTTTTT
.,.,TRBV5-1,TRBJ1-1,CASSWPDMNTEAFF,TGCGCCAGCAGCTGGCCGGACATGAACACTGAAGCTTTCTTT
TRBD1,.,TRBV2,TRBJ1-4,CASSLDRGSSEKLFF,TGTGCCAGCTCGCTGGACAGGGGTAGTAGTGAAAAACTGTTTTTT
.,.,TRBV7-3,TRBJ2-2,CASTPTGNTGELFF,TGTGCCAGCACCCCGACAGGCAACACCGGGGAGCTGTTTTTT
.,.,TRBV19,TRBJ1-2,CASSTPRNYGYTF,TGTGCCAGTAGTACACCCAGAAACTATGGCTACACCTTC
TRBD2,few,TRBV5-4,TRBJ2-7,CASSRGGLPSYEQYF,TGTGCCAGCAGCCGGGGGGGCCTACCCTCCTACGAGCAGTACTTC
TRBD2,.,TRBV18,TRBJ2-3,CASSRRAGGTDTQYF,TGTGCCAGCTCACGTCGAGCGGGGGGAACAGATACGCAGTATTTT
.,.,TRBV6-5,TRBJ1-2,CASSAPGAGPYGYTF,TGTGCCAGCAGCGCCCCCGGAGCAGGGCCGTATGGCTACACCTTC
.,.,TRBV7-2,TRBJ1-2,CASSPRAGDYGYTF,TGTGCCAGCAGCCCGCGGGCGGGGGACTATGGCTACACCTTC
.,.,TRBV18,TRBJ2-7,CASKYRDSYEQYF,TGTGCCAGCAAGTACAGGGACTCCTACGAGCAGTACTTC
TRBD1,once,TRBV4-3,TRBJ2-3,CASSQVWDRHNPSDTQYF,TGCGCCAGCAGCCAAGTCTGGGACAGACACAACCCCTCAGATACGCAGTATTTT
.,.,TRBV7-3,TRBJ1-6,CASSPYVDSPLHF,TGTGCCAGCAGCCCCTATGTGGATTCACCCCTCCACTTT
.,.,TRBV25-1,TRBJ2-6,CASSGPRISGANVLTF,TGTGCCAGCAGTGGTCCCAGGATCTCTGGGGCCAACGTCCTGACTTTC
TRBD1,once,TRBV7-9,TRBJ1-5,CASSLEGADQPQHF,TGTGCCAGCAGCTTAGAGGGGGCCGATCAGCCCCAGCATTTT
TRBD1,.,TRBV7-8,TRBJ1-3,CASSLKGQAGNTIYF,TGTGCCAGCAGCTTAAAGGGACAGGCTGGAAACACCATATATTTT
.,.,TRBV21-1,TRBJ1-3,CASSTRRAIPGNTIYF,TGTGCCAGCAGCACCCGCAGGGCGATCCCTGGAAACACCATATATTTT
.,.,TRBV18,TRBJ1-2,CASSQTRGRLDGYTF,TGTGCCAGCTCACAAACCAGGGGTCGGTTGGATGGCTACACCTTC
TRBD2,.,TRBV15,TRBJ2-3,CATSRGGHVDGTQYF,TGTGCCACCAGCAGGGGAGGGCATGTGGATGGTACGCAGTATTTT
.,.,TRBV3-1/TRBV3-2,TRBJ2-3,CASSQELADTQYF,TGTGCCAGCAGCCAAGAACTGGCAGATACGCAGTATTTT
TRBD2,.,TRBV6-1,TRBJ2-1,CASSELSRTSGVDVPFF,TGTGCCAGCAGTGAACTTTCCCGGACTAGCGGGGTTGATGTTCCGTTCTTC
.,.,TRBV6-5,TRBJ1-2,CASSQGSRYGYTF,TGTGCCAGCAGCCAGGGATCCCGGTATGGCTACACCTTC
.,.,TRBV7-3,TRBJ2-1,CASSLYIEYEQFF,TGTGCCAGCAGCTTATATATTGAGTATGAGCAGTTCTTC
.,.,TRBV14,TRBJ1-1,CASSQVRNTEAFF,TGTGCCAGCAGCCAAGTTAGGAACACTGAAGCTTTCTTT
TRBD1,.,TRBV14,TRBJ1-2,CASSQAGTGVYGYTF,TGTGCCAGCAGCCAAGCTGGGACAGGGGTTTATGGCTACACCTTC
.,.,TRBV24-1,TRBJ1-3,CATSAGHPSGNTIYF,TGTGCCACCAGTGCAGGGCATCCTTCTGGAAACACCATATATTTT
.,.,TRBV29-1,TRBJ2-5,CSVEGEETQYF,TGCAGCGTTGAGGGAGAAGAGACCCAGTACTTC